These 31 T cell receptor beta chains came from one sample sequenced in a study of Ad26.COV2.S vaccination and SARS-CoV-2 variants. The table came from immunoSEQ multiplex PCR; TCRdb's copy has only in-frame clones and leaves some out. Here the sample spans more than 300,000 clones, about 89% being singletons. Indicated treatment: about 20 received Ad26.COV2.S at low or high dose, single or two shots; about 5 received placebo; per-sample allocation not given. Sampling happened 63 days after the first vaccine or placebo injection. Sample: peripheral blood, taken in a trial of Ad26.COV2.S vaccine versus placebo. The receptors were sampled from a person aged 18-65 years who received the Ad26.COV2.S COVID-19 vaccine or a placebo.

V usage is TRBV28 and J usage is TRBJ2-5; perhaps TRBD1 as D (5 bases). The germline V gene has CDR1 MDHEN and CDR2 SYDVKM. The CDR3 contains 16 residues. Trimming left V 5 bases short and J 2 bases short, with 18 bases between. In DNA form, the CDR3 reads TGTGCCAGCAGTACTTCCGTCAGGGATCCGCAAGAGACCCAGTACTTC. This translates into CASSTSVRDPQETQYF.

This clone was seen just once. V is TRBV5-1 and J is TRBJ2-2; tentative D call: TRBD1 (6 bases). Germline V gene data show CDR1 as SGHRS and CDR2 as YFSETQ. The CDR3 covers 16 residues. Trimming cost V 4 bases and J 1 base, with 14 bases left between them. This CDR3 is CASSQELGGNTGELFF. The CDR3 bases are TGCGCCAGCAGCCAGGAACTAGGGGGGAACACCGGGGAGCTGTTTTTT.

The CDR3 is CASSQDRGLEAFF. CDR3 DNA: TGTGCCAGCAGCCAAGATCGCGGGCTTGAAGCTTTCTTT. The chain employs TRBV4-2 and TRBJ1-1; D is ambiguous. V was pared by 0 bases and J by 7 bases, with 9 bases between. The CDR3 runs to 13 residues. Germline loops: CDR1 LGHNA, CDR2 YNFKEQ.

The chain uses TRBV13 and TRBJ2-1; the match to TRBD2 covers 11 bases. CDR3 length: 15 residues. The V gene's germline CDR1 is PRHDT and CDR2 FYEKMQ (reference sequence). The ends lost 3 bases at V and 10 bases at J; junction bases unmatched: 8. This CDR3 is CASSLGRLAGGEQFF. CDR3 nucleotides: TGTGCCAGCAGCTTGGGTAGGCTAGCGGGAGGCGAGCAGTTCTTC.

The chain recombines TRBV9 with TRBJ1-1, with TRBD1 identical over 11 bases. The CDR3 has 16 residues. The V segment lost 4 bases and the J segment 3 bases; nucleotides outside the gene matches: 8. Germline values: CDR1 SGDLS, CDR2 YYNGEE. The chain's CDR3 is CASSPRDRGRDTEAFF. The CDR3 DNA reads as TGTGCCAGCAGCCCGAGGGACAGGGGGAGGGACACTGAAGCTTTCTTT.

V usage is TRBV4-2 and J usage is TRBJ1-1, with D perhaps matching TRBD1 (5 bases). The germline V and J ends were trimmed by 1 base and 3 bases, with 12 bases remaining between them. Looked up from germline, CDR1 is LGHNA and CDR2 is YNFKEQ. The CDR3 contains 15 residues. The chain's CDR3 is CASSQATGTHTEAFF. CDR3 coding DNA: TGTGCCAGCAGCCAAGCTACAGGAACTCACACTGAAGCTTTCTTT.

The chain carries TRBV30 and TRBJ1-6; 7 bases align to TRBD1. The V and J ends lost 1 base and 15 bases, in that order; junction bases with no gene match: 12. Germline CDR1 is GTSNPN and CDR2 is SVGIG (reference sequence). This CDR3 spans 14 amino acids. CDR3 DNA: TGTGCCTGGAGTGCCGGGACAGAGGAACCTCTCCTCCACTTT. This sequence encodes CAWSAGTEEPLLHF.

This clone was found once. V is TRBV11-2 and J is TRBJ1-5; no reliable D call. The ends were cut back, 5 bases at V and 1 base at J, with 6 bases in the middle. The germline V gene encodes CDR1 SGHAT and CDR2 FQNNGV. The CDR3 covers 13 residues. CDR3 in DNA: TGTGCCAGCAGCCGCGAAAGCAATCAGCCCCAGCATTTT. Translation: CASSRESNQPQHF.

The chain couples TRBV7-2 to TRBJ1-1, with D uncertain. The V end lost 2 bases, the J end lost 1 base, and 11 bases lay between the germline ends. In germline, CDR1 is SGHTA, CDR2 FQGNSA. The CDR3 has 15 residues. Here the CDR3 reads CASSLSGIANTEAFF. CDR3 bases: TGTGCCAGCAGCTTATCGGGGATTGCGAACACTGAAGCTTTCTTT.

This sequence joins TRBV20-1 and TRBJ1-5; TRBD1 is a possible D gene (5 bases). Trimming took 3 bases from V and 9 from J, leaving 9 bases between them. CDR1 is DFQATT, CDR2 SNEGSKA, per germline (reference sequence). The CDR3 is made up of 11 amino acids. CDR3 region: CSASDGGPQHF. CDR3 nucleotide sequence: TGCAGTGCTAGTGACGGGGGGCCCCAGCATTTT.

On this clone: A read error may be the cause here, since a much bigger clone is one base away. The chain links TRBV9 to TRBJ1-1; D gene uncertain. CDR1 is SGDLS and CDR2 is YYNGEE in the germline V gene. CDR3 size: 13 residues. V lost 4 bases and J lost 0, with 7 bases in between. CDR3 loop: CASSSTVNTEAFF. Here the CDR3 DNA reads TGTGCCAGCAGCTCGACGGTGAACACTGAAGCTTTCTTT.

The gene calls are TRBV5-1 and TRBJ2-1; 7 bases are shared with TRBD1. The junction had 8 bases not matched to a gene; V was cut back by 3 bases and J by 8 bases. Germline loops: CDR1 SGHRS, CDR2 YFSETQ. The CDR3 is made up of 14 amino acids. This CDR3 reads CASSSVNTGDEQFF. CDR3 DNA: TGCGCCAGCAGCTCCGTAAATACAGGGGATGAGCAGTTCTTC.

V and J are TRBV6-2 or TRBV6-3 and TRBJ2-1, with D uncertain. CDR1 and CDR2 from the germline V gene are MNHEY and SVGEGT. V was shortened by 4 bases and J by 7 bases, with 5 bases between the two germline ends. This CDR3 comprises 11 residues. The CDR3 sequence: CASSWSNEQFF. CDR3 nucleotides: TGTGCCAGCAGTTGGTCGAATGAGCAGTTCTTC.

J is TRBJ1-1 and V is TRBV27; D remains ambiguous. The CDR3 extends over 14 amino acids. V was clipped by 7 bases and J by 1 base, with 13 bases between them. Germline V gene lookup returns CDR1 MNHEY and CDR2 SMNVEV (reference sequence). The DNA for the CDR3 is TGTGCCAGCATTCCACCCGGGCCGAACACTGAAGCTTTCTTT. This codes for CASIPPGPNTEAFF.

CDR3 nucleotide sequence: TGTGCCAGTAGTATAGCTTCGGGAGTCGATGAGCAGTTCTTC. The encoded protein is CASSIASGVDEQFF. This chain uses TRBV19 with TRBJ2-1; D might be TRBD2 (6 bases). The ends were cut back, 1 base at V and 8 bases at J, with 12 bases in the middle. This CDR3 is built from 14 residues. Germline-derived CDR1 and CDR2 are LNHDA and SQIVND (reference sequence).

This clone was detected a few times. The chain employs TRBV12-5 and TRBJ1-5, with 10 positions matching TRBD1. There are 17 residues in the CDR3. CDR1 LGHNT and CDR2 FRNRAP come from the germline V gene. With 1 base clipped from V and 3 bases from J, the junction kept 6 bases outside the gene matches. The CDR3 sequence: CASGLAGTGALNQPQHF. In DNA, the CDR3 is TGTGCTAGTGGTTTGGCTGGGACAGGGGCTCTCAATCAGCCCCAGCATTTT.

This clone was recorded once. V gene TRBV28 combines with J gene TRBJ2-1; 8 positions agree with TRBD2. Germline CDR1 and CDR2: MDHEN and SYDVKM. The V gene end was trimmed by 7 bases and the J gene end by 2 bases; junction bases not matched to a gene: 10. This CDR3 contains 16 residues. The CDR3 here is CASMLLASGPYNEQFF. The CDR3 bases are TGTGCCAGCATGCTGTTGGCTAGCGGGCCCTACAATGAGCAGTTCTTC.

This chain links TRBV19 with TRBJ2-1; TRBD1 matches 7 bases. J gave up 4 bases and V 6 bases, and 3 bases lay outside the gene matches. There are 13 residues in the CDR3. Germline values: CDR1 LNHDA, CDR2 SQIVND (reference sequence). The CDR3 loop reads CASSNRGYNEQFF. CDR3 in DNA: TGTGCCAGTAGCAACAGGGGTTACAATGAGCAGTTCTTC. The full variable domain, completed using reference TRBV19 and TRBJ2-1, is DGGITQSPKYLFRKEGQNVTLSCEQNLNHDAMYWYRQDPGQGLRLIYYSQIVNDFQKGDIAEGYSVSREKKESFPLTVTSAQKNPTAFYLCASSNRGYNEQFFGPGTRLTVL.

The chain is built from TRBV18 and TRBJ1-4; a possible D gene is TRBD1 (6 bases). The germline V and J ends were trimmed by 4 bases and 0 bases, with 15 bases remaining between them. The germline CDR1 and CDR2 sequences are KGHSH and LQKENI. The CDR3 is 17 residues long. The chain's CDR3 is CASSQTQGLATNEKLFF. The CDR3, as DNA: TGTGCCAGCTCACAAACGCAGGGGCTGGCAACTAATGAAAAACTGTTTTTT.

V is TRBV19 and J is TRBJ1-2; D gene uncertain. Trimming shortened V by 6 bases and J by 4 bases, and 9 bases separated the two germline ends. CDR3 length: 12 residues. The germline gives CDR1 LNHDA, CDR2 SQIVND (reference sequence). DNA for the CDR3: TGTGCCAGTAGCGGGGTAGCCTATGGCTACACCTTC. Protein: CASSGVAYGYTF.

The V call is TRBV29-1, the J call TRBJ1-1, with D unresolved. Trimming removed 4 bases at V and 3 bases at J, with 15 bases between. The CDR3 consists of 14 residues. Germline V gives CDR1 SQVTM, CDR2 ANQGSEA. The CDR3 here is CSVVYWGRYTEAFF. CDR3 bases: TGCAGCGTTGTTTATTGGGGTAGGTACACTGAAGCTTTCTTT.

This chain links TRBV7-2 with TRBJ2-5; 9 bases are shared with TRBD1. Germline values: CDR1 SGHTA, CDR2 FQGNSA. The V and J ends lost 1 base and 2 bases, in that order; junction bases with no gene match: 5. The CDR3 extends over 16 amino acids. CDR3 in amino acids: CASSLGGTGWQETQYF. CDR3 DNA sequence: TGTGCCAGCAGCTTAGGGGGGACAGGGTGGCAAGAGACCCAGTACTTC.

The rearrangement uses TRBV7-3 and TRBJ2-1; 7 bases map to TRBD1. The V segment lost 4 bases and the J segment 6 bases; nucleotides outside the gene matches: 9. The CDR3 is 15 residues long. Germline assignment: CDR1 SGHTA and CDR2 FQGTGA. CDR3 nucleotide sequence: TGTGCCAGCAGCTCGACAGGGTTCGTAAGCAATGAGCAGTTCTTC. Its protein is CASSSTGFVSNEQFF.

This clone was counted only a few times. V usage is TRBV7-9 and J usage is TRBJ1-5; D ambiguous. The CDR3 has 14 amino acids. V was pared by 3 bases and J by 1 base, with 7 bases between. Germline CDR1 is SEHNR and CDR2 is FQNEAQ (reference sequence). CDR3 protein: CASSLLGSNQPQHF. The CDR3 region has the DNA TGTGCCAGCAGCTTGTTAGGGAGCAATCAGCCCCAGCATTTT.

The rearrangement joins TRBV5-3 to TRBJ2-1, with TRBD1 identical over 10 bases. TRBV5-3 is given ORF status, its function remaining uncertain. The CDR3 spans 16 residues. Trimming at V came to 0 bases and at J to 7 bases, leaving 7 bases not matched to a gene. In DNA, the CDR3 is TGTGCCAGAAGCTTGGCCAACGAGGACAGGGGGAATGAGCAGTTCTTC. It yields the protein CARSLANEDRGNEQFF.

The rearrangement links TRBV12-3 or TRBV12-4 to TRBJ1-3; D gene uncertain. The CDR3 length is 12 residues. Between the trimmed V and J ends, which lost 6 bases and 4 bases, there was a span of 7 bases. For the CDR3, the DNA is TGTGCCAGCAGCGGCGCGGGAAACACCATATATTTT. Amino acids: CASSGAGNTIYF.

The rearrangement links TRBV7-9 to TRBJ2-6; D may be TRBD2 (6 bases). Germline loops: CDR1 SEHNR, CDR2 FQNEAQ (reference sequence). The germline V and J ends were trimmed by 4 bases and 0 bases, with 16 bases remaining between them. The CDR3 spans 18 residues. The CDR3 loop reads CASSSLRVRDSGANVLTF. For the CDR3, the DNA is TGTGCCAGCAGCTCGTTAAGGGTGCGGGACTCTGGGGCCAACGTCCTGACTTTC.

The V call is TRBV7-9, the J call TRBJ1-2, with TRBD1 as a possible D gene (5 bases). Trimming took off 3 bases at V and 3 bases at J, with 17 bases between the two ends. Per germline, CDR1 SEHNR and CDR2 FQNEAQ (reference sequence). The CDR3 totals 16 residues. The CDR3 bases are TGTGCCAGCAGCTTCCCCGCGGGGACGAGGGACTATGGCTACACCTTC. This sequence encodes CASSFPAGTRDYGYTF. Full variable domain (missing parts from reference TRBV7-9 and TRBJ1-2): DTGVSQNPRHKITKRGQNVTFRCDPISEHNRLYWYRQTLGQGPEFLTYFQNEAQLEKSRLLSDRFSAERPKGSFSTLEIQRTEQGDSAMYLCASSFPAGTRDYGYTFGSGTRLTVV.

This clone is a singleton in its sample. The J gene is TRBJ2-1, the V gene TRBV19, with D possibly being TRBD2 (6 bases). CDR1 and CDR2 (germline): LNHDA, SQIVND (reference sequence). This CDR3 is 19 amino acids long. The ends were cut back, 0 bases at V and 4 bases at J, with 22 bases in the middle. The CDR3 coding sequence is TGTGCCAGTAGTATAGATAGCGGTGTGGGGCAGTTCTCATACAATGAGCAGTTCTTC. Translation: CASSIDSGVGQFSYNEQFF. The full variable domain, in which reference TRBV19 and TRBJ2-1 provide the parts outside the CDR3, is DGGITQSPKYLFRKEGQNVTLSCEQNLNHDAMYWYRQDPGQGLRLIYYSQIVNDFQKGDIAEGYSVSREKKESFPLTVTSAQKNPTAFYLCASSIDSGVGQFSYNEQFFGPGTRLTVL.

The chain combines TRBV18 with TRBJ1-1, with D perhaps matching TRBD1 (6 bases). CDR1 KGHSH and CDR2 LQKENI come from the germline V gene. The V and J ends lost 2 bases and 3 bases respectively, with 13 bases between them. This CDR3 is 15 amino acids long. The CDR3 loop is CASSPGGRGDTEAFF. CDR3 in DNA: TGTGCCAGCTCACCAGGGGGAAGGGGGGACACTGAAGCTTTCTTT.

The chain joins TRBV7-9 to TRBJ2-1; 7 bases are shared with TRBD1. Germline-derived CDR1 and CDR2 are SEHNR and FQNEAQ (reference sequence). V lost 5 bases, J lost 4 bases, and 5 bases stayed unmatched. This CDR3 region has 14 residues. CDR3 residues: CASSPDRAYNEQFF. Written as DNA, the CDR3 is TGTGCCAGCAGCCCCGACAGGGCTTACAATGAGCAGTTCTTC. The whole variable domain, remainder taken from reference TRBV7-9 and TRBJ2-1, is DTGVSQNPRHKITKRGQNVTFRCDPISEHNRLYWYRQTLGQGPEFLTYFQNEAQLEKSRLLSDRFSAERPKGSFSTLEIQRTEQGDSAMYLCASSPDRAYNEQFFGPGTRLTVL.